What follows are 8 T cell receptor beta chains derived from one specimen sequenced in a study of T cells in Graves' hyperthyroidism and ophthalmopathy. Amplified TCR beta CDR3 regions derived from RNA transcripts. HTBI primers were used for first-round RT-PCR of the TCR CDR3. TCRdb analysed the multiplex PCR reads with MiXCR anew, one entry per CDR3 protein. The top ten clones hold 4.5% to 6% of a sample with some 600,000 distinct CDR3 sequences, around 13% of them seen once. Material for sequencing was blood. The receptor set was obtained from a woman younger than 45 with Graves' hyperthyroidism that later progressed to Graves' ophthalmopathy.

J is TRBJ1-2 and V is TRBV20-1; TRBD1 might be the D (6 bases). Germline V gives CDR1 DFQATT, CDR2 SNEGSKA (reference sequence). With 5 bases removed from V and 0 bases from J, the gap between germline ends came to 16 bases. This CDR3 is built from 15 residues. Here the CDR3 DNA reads TGCAGTGCTCCCACAGGGTCGATCGCTAACTATGGCTACACCTTC. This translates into CSAPTGSIANYGYTF.

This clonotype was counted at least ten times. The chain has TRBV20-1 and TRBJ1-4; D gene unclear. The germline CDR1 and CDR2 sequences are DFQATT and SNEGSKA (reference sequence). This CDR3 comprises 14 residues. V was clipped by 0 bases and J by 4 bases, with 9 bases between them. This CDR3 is CSARDPRFNEKLFF. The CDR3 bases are TGCAGTGCTAGAGATCCCCGGTTTAATGAAAAACTGTTTTTT.

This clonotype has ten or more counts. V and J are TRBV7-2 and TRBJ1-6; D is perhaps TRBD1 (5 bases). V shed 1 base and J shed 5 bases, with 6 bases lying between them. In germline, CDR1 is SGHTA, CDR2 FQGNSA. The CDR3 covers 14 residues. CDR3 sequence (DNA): TGTGCCAGCAGCTTAGTAGGGGATAATTCACCCCTCCACTTT. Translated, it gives CASSLVGDNSPLHF.

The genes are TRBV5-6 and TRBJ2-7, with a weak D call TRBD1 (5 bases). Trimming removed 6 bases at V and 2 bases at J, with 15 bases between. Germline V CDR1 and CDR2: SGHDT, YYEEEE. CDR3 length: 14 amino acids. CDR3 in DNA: TGTGCCAGCAACCACCTAGGACAAACCTACGAGCAGTACTTC. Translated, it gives CASNHLGQTYEQYF.

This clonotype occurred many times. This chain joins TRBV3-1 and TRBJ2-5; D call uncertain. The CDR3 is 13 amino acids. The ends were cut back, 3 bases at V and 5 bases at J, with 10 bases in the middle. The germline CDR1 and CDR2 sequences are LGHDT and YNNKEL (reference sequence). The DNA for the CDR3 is TGTGCCAGCAGCCAGTTCGGGCGGGAGACCCAGTACTTC. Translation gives CASSQFGRETQYF.

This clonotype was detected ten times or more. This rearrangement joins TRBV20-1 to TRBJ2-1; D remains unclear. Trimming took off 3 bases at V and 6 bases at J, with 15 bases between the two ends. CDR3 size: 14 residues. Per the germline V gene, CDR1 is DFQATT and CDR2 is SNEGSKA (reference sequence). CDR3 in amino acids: CSASSGRKPNEQFF. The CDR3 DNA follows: TGCAGTGCTAGTAGTGGACGCAAACCCAATGAGCAGTTCTTC.

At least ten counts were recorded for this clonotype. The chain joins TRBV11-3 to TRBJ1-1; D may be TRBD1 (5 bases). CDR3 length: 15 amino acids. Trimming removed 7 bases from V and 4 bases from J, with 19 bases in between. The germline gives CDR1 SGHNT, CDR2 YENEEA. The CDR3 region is CASILGEGSGTEAFF. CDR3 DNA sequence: TGTGCCAGCATCCTAGGGGAGGGAAGCGGCACTGAAGCTTTCTTT.

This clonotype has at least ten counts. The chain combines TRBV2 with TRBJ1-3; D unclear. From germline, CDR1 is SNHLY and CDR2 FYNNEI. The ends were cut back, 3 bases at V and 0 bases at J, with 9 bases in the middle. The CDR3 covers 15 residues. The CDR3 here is CASSDRIFSGNTIYF. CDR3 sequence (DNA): TGTGCCAGCAGTGACCGTATTTTCTCTGGAAACACCATATATTTT.